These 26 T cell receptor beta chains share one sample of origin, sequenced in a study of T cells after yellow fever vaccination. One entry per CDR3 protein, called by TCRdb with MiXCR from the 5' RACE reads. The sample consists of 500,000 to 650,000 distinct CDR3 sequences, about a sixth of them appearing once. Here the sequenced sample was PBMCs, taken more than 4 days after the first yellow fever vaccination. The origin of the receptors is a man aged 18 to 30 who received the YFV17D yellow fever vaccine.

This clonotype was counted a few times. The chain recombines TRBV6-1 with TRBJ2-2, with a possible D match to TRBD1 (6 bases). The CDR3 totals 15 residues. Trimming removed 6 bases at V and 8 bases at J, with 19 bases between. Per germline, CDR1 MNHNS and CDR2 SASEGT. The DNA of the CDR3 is TGTGCCAGCAGCCCATCGACAGGCAGGATAGGGGAGCTGTTTTTT. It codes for CASSPSTGRIGELFF.

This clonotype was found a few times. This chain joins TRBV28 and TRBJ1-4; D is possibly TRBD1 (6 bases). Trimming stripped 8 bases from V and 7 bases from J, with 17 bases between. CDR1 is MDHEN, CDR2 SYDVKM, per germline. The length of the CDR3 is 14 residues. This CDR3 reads CASSRGGPIEKLFF. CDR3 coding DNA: TGTGCCAGCTCAAGGGGGGGCCCAATTGAAAAACTGTTTTTT. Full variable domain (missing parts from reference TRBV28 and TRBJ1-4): DVKVTQSSRYLVKRTGEKVFLECVQDMDHENMFWYRQDPGLGLRLIYFSYDVKMKEKGDIPEGYSVSREKKERFSLILESASTNQTSMYLCASSRGGPIEKLFFGSGTQLSVL.

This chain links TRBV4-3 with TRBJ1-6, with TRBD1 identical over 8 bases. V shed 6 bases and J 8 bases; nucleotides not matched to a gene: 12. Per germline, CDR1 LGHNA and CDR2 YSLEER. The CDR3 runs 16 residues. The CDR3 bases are TGCGCCAGCAGTACCGGACAGGGTAATTTTCATTCACCCCTCCACTTT. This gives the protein CASSTGQGNFHSPLHF.

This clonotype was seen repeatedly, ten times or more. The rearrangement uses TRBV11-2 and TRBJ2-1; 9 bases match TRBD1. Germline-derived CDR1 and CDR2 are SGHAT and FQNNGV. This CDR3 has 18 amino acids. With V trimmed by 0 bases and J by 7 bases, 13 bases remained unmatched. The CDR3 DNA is TGTGCCAGCAGCTTAGAGCCGGGGACAGGGTTCGGCGTGAATGAGCAGTTCTTC. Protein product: CASSLEPGTGFGVNEQFF. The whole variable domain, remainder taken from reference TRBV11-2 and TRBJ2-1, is EAGVAQSPRYKIIEKRQSVAFWCNPISGHATLYWYQQILGQGPKLLIQFQNNGVVDDSQLPKDRFSAERLKGVDSTLKIQPAKLEDSAVYLCASSLEPGTGFGVNEQFFGPGTRLTVL.

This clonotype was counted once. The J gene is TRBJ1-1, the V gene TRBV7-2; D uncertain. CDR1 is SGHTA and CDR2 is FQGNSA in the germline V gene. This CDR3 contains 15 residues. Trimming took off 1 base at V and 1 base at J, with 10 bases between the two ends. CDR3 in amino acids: CASSLDGGPNTEAFF. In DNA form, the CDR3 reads TGTGCCAGCAGCTTAGACGGCGGACCGAACACTGAAGCTTTCTTT.

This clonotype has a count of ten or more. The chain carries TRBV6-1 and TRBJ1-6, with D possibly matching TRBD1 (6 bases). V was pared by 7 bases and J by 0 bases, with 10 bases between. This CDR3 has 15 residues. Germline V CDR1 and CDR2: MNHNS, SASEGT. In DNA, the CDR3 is TGTGCCAGCAACTCGGACAGCTCCTATAATTCACCCCTCCACTTT. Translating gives CASNSDSSYNSPLHF.

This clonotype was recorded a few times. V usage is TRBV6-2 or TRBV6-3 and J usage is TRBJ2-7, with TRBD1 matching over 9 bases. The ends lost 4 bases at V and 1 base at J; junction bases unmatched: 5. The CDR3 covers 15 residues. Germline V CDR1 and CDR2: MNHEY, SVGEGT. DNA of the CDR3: TGTGCCAGCAGTTTCGGACAGGGGCCATCCTACGAGCAGTACTTC. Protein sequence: CASSFGQGPSYEQYF.

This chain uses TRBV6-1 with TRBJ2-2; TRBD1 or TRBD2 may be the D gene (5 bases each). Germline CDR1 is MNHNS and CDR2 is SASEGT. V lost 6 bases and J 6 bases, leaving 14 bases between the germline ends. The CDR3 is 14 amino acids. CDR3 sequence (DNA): TGTGCCAGCAGCGAGGGGCCCGAGGCCGGGGAGCTGTTTTTT. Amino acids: CASSEGPEAGELFF.

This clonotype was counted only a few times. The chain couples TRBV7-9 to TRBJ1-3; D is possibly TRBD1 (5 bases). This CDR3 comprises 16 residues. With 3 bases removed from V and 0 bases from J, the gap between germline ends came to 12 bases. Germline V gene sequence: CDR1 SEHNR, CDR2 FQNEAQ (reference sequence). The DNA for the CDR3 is TGTGCCAGCAGCTTCCGCGGACATCTCTCTGGAAACACCATATATTTT. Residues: CASSFRGHLSGNTIYF.

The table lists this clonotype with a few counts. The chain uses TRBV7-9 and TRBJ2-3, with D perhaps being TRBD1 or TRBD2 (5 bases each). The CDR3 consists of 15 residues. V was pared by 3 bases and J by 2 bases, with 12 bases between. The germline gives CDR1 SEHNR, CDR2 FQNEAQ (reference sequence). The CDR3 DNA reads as TGTGCCAGCAGCTTGGTGGGGGACCACACAGATACGCAGTATTTT. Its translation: CASSLVGDHTDTQYF.

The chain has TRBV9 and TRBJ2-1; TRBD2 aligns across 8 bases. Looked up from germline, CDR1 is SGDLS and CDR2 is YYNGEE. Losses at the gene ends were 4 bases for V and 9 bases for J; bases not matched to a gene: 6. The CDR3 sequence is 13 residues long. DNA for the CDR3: TGTGCCAGCAGCCCCCGGGGGGGGAGTGAGCAGTTCTTC. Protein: CASSPRGGSEQFF.

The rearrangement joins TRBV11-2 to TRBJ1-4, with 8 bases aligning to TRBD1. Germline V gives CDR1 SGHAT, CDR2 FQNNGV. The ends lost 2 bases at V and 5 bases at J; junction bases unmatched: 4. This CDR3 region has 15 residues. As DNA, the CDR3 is TGTGCCAGCAGCTTATCCGGGACAGGAAATGAAAAACTGTTTTTT. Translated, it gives CASSLSGTGNEKLFF.

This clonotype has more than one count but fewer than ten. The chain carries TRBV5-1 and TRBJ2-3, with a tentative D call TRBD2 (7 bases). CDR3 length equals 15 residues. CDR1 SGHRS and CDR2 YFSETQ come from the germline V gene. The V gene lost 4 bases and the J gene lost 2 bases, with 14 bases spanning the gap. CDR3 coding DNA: TGCGCCAGCAGCCCGCCCGCGGGGGCCACAGATACGCAGTATTTT. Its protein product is CASSPPAGATDTQYF.

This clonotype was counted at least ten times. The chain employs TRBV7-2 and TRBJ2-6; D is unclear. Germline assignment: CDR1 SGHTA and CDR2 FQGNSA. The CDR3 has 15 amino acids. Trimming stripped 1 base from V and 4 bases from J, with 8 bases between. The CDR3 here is CASSLDFSGANVLTF. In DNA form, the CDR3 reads TGTGCCAGCAGCTTAGACTTTTCAGGGGCCAACGTCCTGACTTTC.

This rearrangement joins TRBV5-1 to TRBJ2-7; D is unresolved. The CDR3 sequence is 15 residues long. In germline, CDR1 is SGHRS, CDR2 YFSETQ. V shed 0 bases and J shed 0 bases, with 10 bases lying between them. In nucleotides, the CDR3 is TGCGCCAGCAGCTTGGTGGCCGCTAGCTCCTACGAGCAGTACTTC. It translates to CASSLVAASSYEQYF.

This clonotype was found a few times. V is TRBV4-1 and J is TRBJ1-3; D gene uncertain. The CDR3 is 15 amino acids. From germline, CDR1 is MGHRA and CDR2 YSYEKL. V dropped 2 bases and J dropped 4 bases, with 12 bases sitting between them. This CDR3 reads CASSQRGLEGNTIYF. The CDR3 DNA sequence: TGCGCCAGCAGCCAAAGAGGGTTAGAGGGAAACACCATATATTTT.

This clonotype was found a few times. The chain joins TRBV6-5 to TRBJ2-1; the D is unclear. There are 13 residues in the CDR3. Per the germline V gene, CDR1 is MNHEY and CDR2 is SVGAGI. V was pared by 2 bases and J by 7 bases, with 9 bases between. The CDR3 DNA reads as TGTGCCAGCAGTTACGTTTTGTGGAATGAGCAGTTCTTC. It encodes CASSYVLWNEQFF.

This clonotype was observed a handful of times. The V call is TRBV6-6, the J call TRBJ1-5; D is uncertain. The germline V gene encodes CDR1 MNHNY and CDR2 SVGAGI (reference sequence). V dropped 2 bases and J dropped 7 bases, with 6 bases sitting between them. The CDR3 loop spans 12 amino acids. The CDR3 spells CASSYGLQPQHF. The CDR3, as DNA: TGTGCCAGCAGTTACGGGTTACAGCCCCAGCATTTT.

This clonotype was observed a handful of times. The CDR3 region has the DNA TGTGCCAGCAGTGTAGAAGCTACAAGAAGCACAGATACGCAGTATTTT. Its translation: CASSVEATRSTDTQYF. The chain has TRBV2 and TRBJ2-3; D unclear. Looked up from germline, CDR1 is SNHLY and CDR2 is FYNNEI. V lost 4 bases to trimming and J lost 0 bases, with 14 bases between them. The length of the CDR3 is 16 residues.

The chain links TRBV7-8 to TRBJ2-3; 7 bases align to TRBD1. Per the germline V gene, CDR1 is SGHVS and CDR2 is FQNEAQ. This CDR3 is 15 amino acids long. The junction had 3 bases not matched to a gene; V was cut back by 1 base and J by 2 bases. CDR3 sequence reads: CASSLGGQTTDTQYF. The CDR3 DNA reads TGTGCCAGCAGCTTAGGGGGACAGACCACAGATACGCAGTATTTT.

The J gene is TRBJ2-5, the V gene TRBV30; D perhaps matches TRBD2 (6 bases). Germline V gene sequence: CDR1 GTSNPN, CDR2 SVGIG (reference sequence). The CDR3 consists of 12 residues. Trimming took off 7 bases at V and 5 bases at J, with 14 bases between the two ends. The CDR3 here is CALTPAGETQYF. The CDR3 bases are TGTGCCTTGACACCGGCGGGGGAGACCCAGTACTTC.

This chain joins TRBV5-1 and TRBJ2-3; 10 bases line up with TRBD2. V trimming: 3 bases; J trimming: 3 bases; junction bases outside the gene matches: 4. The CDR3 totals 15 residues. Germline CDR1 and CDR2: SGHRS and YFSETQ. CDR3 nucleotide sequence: TGCGCCAGCAGCTGGAGCGGGGGGGGGACAGATACGCAGTATTTT. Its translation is CASSWSGGGTDTQYF.

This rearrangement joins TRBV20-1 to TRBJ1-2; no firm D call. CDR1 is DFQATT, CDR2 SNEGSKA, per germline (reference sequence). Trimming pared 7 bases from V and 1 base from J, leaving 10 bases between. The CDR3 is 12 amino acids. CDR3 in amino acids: CSVPGLNYGYTF. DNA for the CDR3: TGCAGTGTCCCAGGTCTTAACTATGGCTACACCTTC.

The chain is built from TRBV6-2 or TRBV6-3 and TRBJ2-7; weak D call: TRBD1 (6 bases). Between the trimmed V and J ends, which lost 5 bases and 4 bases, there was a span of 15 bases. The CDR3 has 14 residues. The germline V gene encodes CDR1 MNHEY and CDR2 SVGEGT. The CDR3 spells CASSTRQDSYEQYF. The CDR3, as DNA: TGTGCCAGCAGTACCAGACAGGACTCGTACGAGCAGTACTTC.

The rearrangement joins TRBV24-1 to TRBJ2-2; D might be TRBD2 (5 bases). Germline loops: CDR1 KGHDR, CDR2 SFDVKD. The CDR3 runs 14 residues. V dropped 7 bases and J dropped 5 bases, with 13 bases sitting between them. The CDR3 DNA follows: TGTGCCACCAGCACTAGGGTCGGTACCGGGGAGCTGTTTTTT. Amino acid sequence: CATSTRVGTGELFF.

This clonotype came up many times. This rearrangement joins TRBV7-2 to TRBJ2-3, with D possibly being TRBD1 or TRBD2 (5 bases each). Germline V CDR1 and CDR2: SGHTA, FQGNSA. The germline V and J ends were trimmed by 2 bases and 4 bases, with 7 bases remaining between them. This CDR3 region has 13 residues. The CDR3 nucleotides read TGTGCCAGCAGCTTATTGGGGGCAGATACGCAGTATTTT. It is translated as CASSLLGADTQYF.